This T cell receptor (beta chain) is drawn from a study of T cells in localized non-small cell lung cancer (dated by TCRdb to the early 2020s). About the study as a whole: The study analyzed T cell repertoires of hundreds of early-stage NSCLC patients, comparing tumors and uninvolved tumor-adjacent lungs. All 240 or so NSCLC patients in the cohort were treatment-naive and had localized lung tumors that were resected. The mean age of the NSCLC patients was roughly 63 years, with 120 to 150 men and around 110 women.

General conclusions and limits of the study: Because the study design was exploratory, TCR variables were selected using unadjusted p-values without false-discovery rate correction. Uninvolved tumor-adjacent lung showed the highest T cell clonality, higher than tumor, which suggests more focused antigenic responses in the uninvolved tumor-adjacent lung. Longer overall survival was associated with higher blood T cell density, whereas shorter survival was associated with higher adjacent-lung clonality. Because multi-region sequencing of the tumors was not done, intratumor heterogeneity could not be ruled out. A median of 57 of the top 100 tumor clones were detected in paired uninvolved adjacent lung, and some 29 of these tumor clones were also found among the top 100 clones of the paired uninvolved adjacent lung.

At diagnosis, tumor, uninvolved tumor-adjacent lung and peripheral blood were collected and then preserved as a mix of FFPE and fresh-frozen material. For TCR repertoire profiling, blood samples were analyzed as peripheral blood mononuclear cells. TCR beta CDR3 regions were sequenced from DNA using the immunoSEQ Assay. In the authors' own workflow: T cell density was computed as TCR beta template counts normalized to usable DNA estimated by amplifying housekeeping genes. Richness was estimated using the preseqR package, with extrapolation to 400,000 templates for PBMC samples and to 120,000 templates for tissue samples. Clonality was taken to be one minus Pielou's evenness. To identify tissue-enriched TCRs, differential abundance testing was run on productive amino-acid clonotypes with a minimum total count of 5 and an alpha of 0.1. Repertoire overlap between compartments was quantified with the Jaccard Index and Morisita Overlap Index. GLIPH clustered TCR beta CDR3s with public tetramer-defined viral CDR3s; viral motifs required at least three viral sequences plus V-gene enrichment. TCRdb mirrors the immuneACCESS table, restricted to in-frame sequences. Some clones are absent from its copies; in checked studies, under half trace to an unresolved V gene, and the reason for the others is unknown. Clone size and the V and J calls come from that table; the DNA yielded D and trimming. Here the sample has fewer than 40,000 clones; around 84% occur a single time. The ten top clones hold 4% to 5% of the sample.

A remark on this clone: Its recognized antigen is unknown. No much larger clone is present one base from it, and per-base qualities are unavailable.

For this chain, trimming is 4 bases at the V end and 3 bases at the J end, and the number of junction bases without a gene match is 0. Measured from the cysteine to the phenylalanine, the CDR3 is 12 residues long. Only the CDR3 part of the read is kept: 36 bases, read in frame from the first base. For CDR1 and CDR2, the germline V gene lists SQVTM and ANQGSEA. The chain was built from TRBV29-1 and TRBJ2-7; the junction holds 10 bases that match TRBD1. This receptor was identified in a male donor at least 60 years old with stage III lung adenocarcinoma. Sequencing used peripheral blood, obtained before any cancer treatment. The CDR3 is CSVGDRGYEQYF. The base sequence is TGCAGCGTTGGGGACAGGGGCTACGAGCAGTACTTC.